The clone carrying this T cell receptor beta chain was counted at least ten times. Antigen specificity is unknown. This sample is drawn from a study of blood T cells in healthy people across ages. Regarding the study as a whole: A roughly linear age-dependent decrease characterized TCR beta diversity per million T cells.

The CDR3 contains 16 residues. V was clipped by 5 bases and J by 4 bases, with 20 bases between them. In germline, CDR1 is MDHEN, CDR2 SYDVKM. Primers used in a second PCR of roughly 7 to 12 cycles were a sample-barcoded 5' primer and a J-beta primer mix. Every cDNA was tagged by a template-switch adaptor with 12 random nucleotides. TCRdb re-called the 5' RACE reads with MiXCR, one entry per CDR3 protein. The sample has approximately 690,000 distinct CDR3 sequences, roughly 41% seen once. This TCR came from an elderly man in good health. V is TRBV28 and J is TRBJ2-5; D remains ambiguous. Sequences were obtained from blood. For the CDR3, the DNA is TGTGCCAGCAGTCACCCGGGCCTTGGGCGAATAGAGACCCAGTACTTC. Its protein is CASSHPGLGRIETQYF.